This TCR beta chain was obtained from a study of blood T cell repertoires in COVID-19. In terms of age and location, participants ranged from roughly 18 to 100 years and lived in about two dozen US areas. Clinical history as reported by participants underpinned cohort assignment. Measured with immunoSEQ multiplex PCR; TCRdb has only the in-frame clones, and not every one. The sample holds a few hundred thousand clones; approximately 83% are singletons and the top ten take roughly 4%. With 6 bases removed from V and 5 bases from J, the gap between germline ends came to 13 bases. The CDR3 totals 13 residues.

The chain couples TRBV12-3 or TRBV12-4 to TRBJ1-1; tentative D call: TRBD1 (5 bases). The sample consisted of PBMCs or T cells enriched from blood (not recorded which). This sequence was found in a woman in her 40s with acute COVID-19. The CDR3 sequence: CASSPGIRTEAFF. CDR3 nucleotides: TGTGCCAGCAGCCCAGGGATTCGAACTGAAGCTTTCTTT.